This record covers a single T cell receptor beta chain. This sample is part of a study of blood T cell repertoires in COVID-19. Study context: Whether acute or convalescent, the COVID-19 samples came from the United States, Italy and Spain.

Participants were aged roughly 18 to 90 years, lived in 20 to 25 US areas, and enrolled virtually. Assignments of participants to cohorts depended upon their own reported clinical history. It was within 2 weeks before study entry that exposed participants met a COVID-19 case. The germline V gene encodes CDR1 SGHTA and CDR2 FQGNSA. The CDR3 covers 17 residues. Trimming cost V 1 base and J 0 bases, with 12 bases left between them. Sequenced by immunoSEQ multiplex PCR; TCRdb stores in-frame clones only, minus some. The data contain 300,000 to 400,000 clones, 85% of them seen just once; the ten biggest clones take up under 2%.

The rearrangement uses TRBV7-2 and TRBJ1-4; D is unclear. The clonotype originates from a woman between 25 and 40 years old who had been exposed to COVID-19. The sequencing input was PBMCs or T cells enriched from blood (not recorded which). As DNA, the CDR3 is TGTGCCAGCAGCTTAGGTGTCGGAGCTGCAACTAATGAAAAACTGTTTTTT. Its protein is CASSLGVGAATNEKLFF.